This T cell receptor beta chain emerged from a study of graft-versus-host responses after intestinal transplantation. The table came from immunoSEQ multiplex PCR; TCRdb's copy has only in-frame clones and leaves some out. The sample yields around 110,000 clones, 85% to 95% seen once. The germline V and J ends were trimmed by 4 bases and 6 bases, with 16 bases remaining between them. Germline CDR1 is LGHNA and CDR2 is YNFKEQ. The CDR3 has 15 residues. Note on this clone: Its target is unknown.

The sample in question was unstimulated CD8+ T cells sorted from spleen or lymph node cells, obtained before transplant. The clonotype originates from a human donor who was the organ donor for an intestinal transplant. The rearrangement uses TRBV4-2 and TRBJ1-5; D is undetermined. The CDR3 nucleotides read TGTGCCAGCAGCCTGGCTACGGATGTATCTCAGCCCCAGCATTTT. This translates into CASSLATDVSQPQHF.